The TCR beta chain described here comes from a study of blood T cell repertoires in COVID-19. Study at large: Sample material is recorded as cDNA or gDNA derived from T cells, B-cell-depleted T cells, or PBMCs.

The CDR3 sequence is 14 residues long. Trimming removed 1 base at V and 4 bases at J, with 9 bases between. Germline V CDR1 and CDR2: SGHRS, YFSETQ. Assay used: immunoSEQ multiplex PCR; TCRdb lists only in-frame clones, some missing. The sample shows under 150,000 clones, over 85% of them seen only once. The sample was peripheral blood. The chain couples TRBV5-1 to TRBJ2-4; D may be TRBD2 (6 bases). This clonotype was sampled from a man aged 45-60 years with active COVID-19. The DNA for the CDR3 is TGCGCCAGCAGCTTGTTGGGGACTAAAAACATTCAGTACTTC. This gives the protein CASSLLGTKNIQYF.